The clone carrying this T cell receptor (beta chain) came up a few times. Germline V gene data show CDR1 as LGHNA and CDR2 as YSLEER. This CDR3 has 13 residues. Trimming cost V 0 bases and J 8 bases, with 8 bases left between them. The sample comes from a study of blood T cell repertoires in COVID-19. Generated by immunoSEQ multiplex PCR, the TCRdb table keeps only in-frame clones and is missing some. The sample comprises nearly 110,000 clones, roughly 80% of which are singletons, and less than 5% rests with the top ten. The V and J genes are TRBV4-3 and TRBJ1-3; D is perhaps TRBD1 (5 bases). Sequencing was performed on peripheral blood. This TCR was sampled from a human donor in a cohort sampled during active COVID-19. The CDR3 DNA is TGCGCCAGCAGCCAAGACCTCAGGGACACCATATATTTT. This encodes CASSQDLRDTIYF.